A single sample gave rise to the 23 T cell receptor beta chains below, sequenced in a study of siplizumab effects on memory and regulatory T cells. Kept together in coculture, the mixed lymphocyte reaction cells spent around six days at 37°C. Profiling relied on immunoSEQ multiplex PCR, and the TCRdb table lists in-frame clones only, not all of them. Found here are 600 or so clones, less than 70% of them singletons; the top ten hold around 13%. These receptors have no known antigen. Sequencing input: CFSE-low (dividing) CD4+ T cells sorted from an allogeneic mixed lymphocyte reaction. The source is a human donor in good health; the cells came from an allogeneic mixed lymphocyte reaction.

This chain links TRBV7-2 with TRBJ2-7; 13 positions match TRBD2. V lost 4 bases and J lost 6; bases outside the gene matches: 6. Germline CDR1 SGHTA, CDR2 FQGNSA. The CDR3 is 15 residues long. The CDR3: CASSYTSGRALEQYF. The CDR3, as DNA: TGTGCCAGCAGCTACACTAGCGGGAGGGCCCTCGAGCAGTACTTC.

The V call is TRBV30, the J call TRBJ2-5; D is possibly TRBD2 (7 bases). V lost 7 bases to trimming and J lost 5 bases, with 17 bases between them. Germline V lookup: CDR1 GTSNPN, CDR2 SVGIG (reference sequence). The CDR3 contains 13 residues. The DNA for the CDR3 is TGTGCCTCCTGGAGGGGGGGGATGGAGACCCAGTACTTC. Encoded protein: CASWRGGMETQYF.

The chain has TRBV28 and TRBJ1-1, with a tentative D call TRBD1 (6 bases). This CDR3 has 14 residues. Between the trimmed V and J ends, which lost 2 bases and 1 base, there was a span of 8 bases. CDR1 and CDR2 from the germline V gene are MDHEN and SYDVKM. The CDR3 loop reads CASSLGQQNTEAFF. CDR3 in DNA: TGTGCCAGCAGTTTAGGACAGCAGAACACTGAAGCTTTCTTT. The full variable domain, rest sourced from reference TRBV28 and TRBJ1-1, is DVKVTQSSRYLVKRTGEKVFLECVQDMDHENMFWYRQDPGLGLRLIYFSYDVKMKEKGDIPEGYSVSREKKERFSLILESASTNQTSMYLCASSLGQQNTEAFFGQGTRLTVV.

The genes are TRBV30 and TRBJ2-7, with D perhaps matching TRBD1 or TRBD2 (5 bases each). This CDR3 spans 15 amino acids. The V gene's germline CDR1 is GTSNPN and CDR2 SVGIG (reference sequence). Trimming shortened V by 2 bases and J by 4 bases, and 18 bases separated the two germline ends. CDR3 DNA sequence: TGTGCCTGGAGTCTCACGGGGACGCTTCGTTACGAGCAGTACTTC. Residues: CAWSLTGTLRYEQYF.

V usage is TRBV7-8 and J usage is TRBJ2-1; TRBD2 agrees at 8 bases. The V gene's germline CDR1 is SGHVS and CDR2 FQNEAQ. The CDR3 is 16 residues long. The V and J ends lost 0 bases and 8 bases, in that order; junction bases with no gene match: 9. This CDR3 reads CASSLASGRITYEQFF. The CDR3 nucleotides are TGTGCCAGCAGCTTAGCCAGCGGGAGAATTACATATGAGCAGTTCTTC.

The chain is built from TRBV5-1 and TRBJ2-1; TRBD2 might be the D (6 bases). Germline values: CDR1 SGHRS, CDR2 YFSETQ. CDR3 length: 15 amino acids. V was clipped by 0 bases and J by 6 bases, with 13 bases between them. CDR3 bases: TGCGCCAGCAGCTTGGGGGCGGTGCGGGGCAATGAGCAGTTCTTC. This gives the protein CASSLGAVRGNEQFF.

The rearrangement links TRBV28 to TRBJ2-7, with TRBD1 matching over 7 bases. Germline CDR1 reads MDHEN; CDR2 reads SYDVKM. The CDR3 spans 15 residues. The V segment lost 7 bases and the J segment 3 bases; nucleotides outside the gene matches: 12. CDR3 in DNA: TGTGCCAGCATCCTCTCGACAGGGTCCATCTACGAGCAGTACTTC. Translation gives CASILSTGSIYEQYF.

CDR3 sequence reads: CASSLTGLGAEGLYNEQFF. Here the CDR3 DNA reads TGTGCCAGCAGCTTAACCGGGCTAGGAGCGGAGGGTTTATACAATGAGCAGTTCTTC. The chain employs TRBV7-3 and TRBJ2-1; tentative D call: TRBD2 (6 bases). Germline V gene data show CDR1 as SGHTA and CDR2 as FQGTGA. The ends were cut back, 0 bases at V and 4 bases at J, with 22 bases in the middle. This CDR3 has 19 residues.

The chain links TRBV6-5 to TRBJ2-7, with TRBD1 matching 10 bases. The V segment lost 7 bases and the J segment 6 bases; nucleotides outside the gene matches: 9. Per the germline V gene, CDR1 is MNHEY and CDR2 is SVGAGI. The CDR3 loop spans 14 amino acids. CDR3 loop: CASNRGTGVLEQYF. Here the CDR3 DNA reads TGTGCCAGCAATCGGGGGACAGGGGTCCTCGAGCAGTACTTC.

The rearrangement uses TRBV5-6 and TRBJ2-1; D is perhaps TRBD1 or TRBD2 (5 bases each). Germline V gives CDR1 SGHDT, CDR2 YYEEEE. The CDR3 extends over 15 amino acids. Trimming shortened V by 2 bases and J by 2 bases, and 11 bases separated the two germline ends. In DNA form, the CDR3 reads TGTGCCAGCAGCTTTGGGGGTAACCCCTACAATGAGCAGTTCTTC. It encodes CASSFGGNPYNEQFF. Full variable domain (remainder filled in from reference TRBV5-6 and TRBJ2-1): DAGVTQSPTHLIKTRGQQVTLRCSPKSGHDTVSWYQQALGQGPQFIFQYYEEEERQRGNFPDRFSGHQFPNYSSELNVNALLLGDSALYLCASSFGGNPYNEQFFGPGTRLTVL.

The V and J genes are TRBV27 and TRBJ1-4; D unclear. Trimming removed 8 bases at V and 7 bases at J, with 14 bases between. From germline, CDR1 is MNHEY and CDR2 SMNVEV (reference sequence). The CDR3 runs 13 residues. This chain's CDR3 is CASGSQMGEKLFF. CDR3 in DNA: TGTGCCAGCGGGTCACAGATGGGTGAAAAACTGTTTTTT.

The chain joins TRBV2 to TRBJ2-3; maybe TRBD2 (5 bases). This CDR3 is 15 amino acids long. The ends were cut back, 6 bases at V and 6 bases at J, with 19 bases in the middle. Germline CDR1 reads SNHLY; CDR2 reads FYNNEI. The CDR3 DNA reads as TGTGCCAGCAGGGGAGACCGATTGGGGTCGGATACGCAGTATTTT. As protein: CASRGDRLGSDTQYF.

The chain recombines TRBV2 with TRBJ2-3, with TRBD2 matching 7 bases. Germline trimming cut 5 bases from V and 3 bases from J; bases unmatched to any gene: 8. The CDR3 extends over 15 amino acids. Germline CDR1 is SNHLY and CDR2 is FYNNEI. The CDR3 loop is CASSLSGIPTDTQYF. CDR3 nucleotides: TGTGCCAGCAGTTTAAGCGGGATCCCTACAGATACGCAGTATTTT.

The chain has TRBV6-1 and TRBJ1-2; D not certain. Trimming shortened V by 5 bases and J by 4 bases, and 8 bases separated the two germline ends. Germline V gives CDR1 MNHNS, CDR2 SASEGT. This CDR3 is 12 amino acids long. Here the CDR3 DNA reads TGTGCCAGCAGTACGATGCGCTATGGCTACACCTTC. Its protein is CASSTMRYGYTF.

This clone was seen a few times. The chain links TRBV6-1 to TRBJ1-6; D unresolved. This CDR3 has 14 amino acids. Germline V CDR1 and CDR2: MNHNS, SASEGT. Trimming stripped 10 bases from V and 13 bases from J, with 23 bases between. CDR3 protein: CATSVRSSEAPLHF. The DNA for the CDR3 is TGTGCCACCTCAGTCCGGTCCTCGGAGGCTCCCCTCCACTTT.

This sequence joins TRBV7-8 and TRBJ1-4; D gene unclear. Trimming left V 5 bases short and J 8 bases short, with 18 bases between. This CDR3 has 15 residues. CDR1 is SGHVS, CDR2 FQNEAQ, per germline. The CDR3 DNA reads TGTGCCAGCAGCCCGTACAGCCTCAAAGGAGAAAAACTGTTTTTT. Encoded protein: CASSPYSLKGEKLFF.

The chain combines TRBV30 with TRBJ2-3; D gene uncertain. Germline CDR1 is GTSNPN and CDR2 is SVGIG (reference sequence). Trimming removed 0 bases from V and 2 bases from J, with 6 bases in between. The CDR3 extends over 13 amino acids. CDR3 sequence reads: CAWSVRNTDTQYF. The CDR3 DNA reads TGTGCCTGGAGTGTTCGAAACACAGATACGCAGTATTTT.

This clone was counted between two and nine times. CDR3 protein: CASRTSGSYEQYF. The CDR3 DNA reads TGTGCCAGCAGAACTAGCGGGAGCTACGAGCAGTACTTC. The chain employs TRBV28 and TRBJ2-7, with TRBD2 identical over 11 bases. The CDR3 length is 13 residues. Germline values: CDR1 MDHEN, CDR2 SYDVKM. J gave up 3 bases and V 6 bases, and 1 base lay outside the gene matches.

On this clone itself: One junction end disagrees with the germline gene, perhaps due to a read error. The rearrangement links TRBV5-1 to TRBJ2-5; 7 nucleotides line up with TRBD1. The germline V gene has CDR1 SGHRS and CDR2 YFSETQ. CDR3 length: 18 amino acids. The CDR3 spells CASRLGLGQVLFVETQYF. The CDR3 DNA reads as TGCGCCAGCAGATTGGGGCTTGGACAGGTGCTTTTCGTGGAGACCCAGTACTTC.

V usage is TRBV6-5 and J usage is TRBJ1-1, with a tentative D call TRBD1 (6 bases). CDR3 length: 14 amino acids. The V end lost 4 bases, the J end lost 0 bases, and 9 bases lay between the germline ends. Germline V gives CDR1 MNHEY, CDR2 SVGAGI. CDR3 sequence reads: CASSFGTLNTEAFF. The CDR3 region has the DNA TGTGCCAGCAGTTTCGGGACATTGAACACTGAAGCTTTCTTT.

The gene calls are TRBV6-5 and TRBJ1-2; 11 bases agree with TRBD1. This CDR3 spans 15 amino acids. Germline values: CDR1 MNHEY, CDR2 SVGAGI. The J segment lost 6 bases and the V segment lost 7 bases, leaving 10 bases of the junction unmatched. CDR3 residues: CASTRTGQGADGYTF. The CDR3 DNA reads TGTGCCAGCACCCGGACAGGACAGGGGGCGGATGGCTACACCTTC.

J is TRBJ2-1 and V is TRBV7-9; TRBD2 matches at 8 bases. This CDR3 contains 15 residues. The V and J ends lost 5 bases and 6 bases, in that order; junction bases with no gene match: 9. CDR1 is SEHNR, CDR2 FQNEAQ, per germline (reference sequence). CDR3 loop: CASSLIRAGANEQFF. The CDR3, as DNA: TGTGCCAGCAGCCTAATACGAGCGGGGGCCAATGAGCAGTTCTTC.

This clone is deemed large. V gene TRBV9 combines with J gene TRBJ2-7, with D perhaps given as TRBD1 or TRBD2 (6 bases each). CDR1 and CDR2 from the germline V gene are SGDLS and YYNGEE. V gave up 4 bases and J gave up 2 bases, with 22 bases separating them. The CDR3 spans 17 residues. In DNA, the CDR3 is TGTGCCAGCAGCTCGGGGAGAGGGGGGCCTTTTACCTACGAGCAGTACTTC. It is translated as CASSSGRGGPFTYEQYF.